The clone carrying this T cell receptor (beta chain) was observed at least ten times. What it binds is not known. Each donor gave ten milliliters of peripheral blood. Extractions gave at least 5.5 micrograms of total RNA per sample. PCR was performed a second time for 7 to 11 cycles using a sample-barcoded 5' primer and a J-beta primer mix. TCRdb independently ran MiXCR on the 5' RACE reads; one entry per CDR3 protein. The sample holds about 1.1 million distinct CDR3 sequences, 35% to 40% seen once. The CDR3 runs to 13 residues. Trimming pared 5 bases from V and 4 bases from J, leaving 9 bases between. Germline CDR1 and CDR2: SGHTA and FQGNSA. This specimen belongs to a study of blood T cells in healthy people across ages. Broader study findings: Age advanced and TCR beta diversity per million T cells fell, roughly linearly.

Sequencing was done on a sample of blood. This sequence originates from a man younger than 35 in good health. This chain links TRBV7-2 with TRBJ2-1; D may be TRBD1 (6 bases). The CDR3 spells CASSPTGYNEQFF. Here the CDR3 DNA reads TGTGCCAGCAGCCCGACAGGTTACAATGAGCAGTTCTTC.